This T cell receptor beta chain was sequenced in a study of T cells in pancreatic ductal adenocarcinoma listed by TCRdb under 2017. Study-level background: Seeking insight into the adaptive T-cell response that arises naturally, the researchers examined how many CD8+ T cells infiltrated tumors of resected pancreatic ductal adenocarcinoma, where they sat, and what features they had, alongside the same properties of suppressive cells.

Concerning this clone itself: Its antigen remains unidentified. No base quality information exists; no much larger clone differs at one position.

The pancreatic ductal adenocarcinoma patients who were selected had gone through surgery without receiving any neoadjuvant therapy. Peripheral blood was collected in heparin tubes, from which PBMCs were isolated by histopaque density gradient and cryopreserved in approximately 10% DMSO. Using the DNeasy Blood and Tissue Kit along with Proteinase K and RNase treatment, genomic DNA was extracted from more than five PBMC specimens and fewer than ten flash-frozen tumor specimens. The germline ends are 16 bases apart after V is trimmed by 1 base and J by 2 bases. The CDR3, from cysteine to phenylalanine, totals 17 residues. Of all the DNA, just the CDR3 is kept, 51 bases in frame from base 1. Looking up the germline V gene yields CDR1 SGHRS and CDR2 YFSETQ. TCR beta CDR3 regions were amplified from genomic DNA using the immunoSEQ hsTCRB kit. An Illumina HiSeq system was used for high-throughput TRB CDR3 sequencing. In the original analysis: The immunoSEQ software was used to analyze the sequencing reads, and any nonproductive sequences containing premature stops or frame-shifts were left out. Repertoire clonality was computed as one minus Shannon entropy normalized by log2 of the number of unique productive sequences. The table was pulled from immuneACCESS by TCRdb, which kept in-frame rearrangements only. Such tables lose some clones; where checked, under half of the loss comes from unresolved V genes, and the rest has no known cause. For V, J and clone size, that table is used; D and trimming come from the DNA. This sample lists about 97,000 clones; about 95% were detected once. The top ten constitute around 3.2% of the sample.

General conclusions and limits of the study: More total productive templates and around 7.2-fold more unique clonotypes were found in blood samples than in tumor samples. Comparisons of clonality between tumor and blood may be biased because tumors are enriched in CD45RO+ effector T cells rather than naive T cells, which biases the comparison toward lower diversity. There was no significant difference in T-cell clonality between tumor and blood, where mean clonality was about 0.1 for tumors and about 0.07 for blood. Because inoperable disease is present at presentation in most pancreatic cancer patients, the resected cohort was biased toward the minority with early-stage disease.

Recombination connected TRBV5-1 to TRBJ2-4, with TRBD2 perhaps the D gene, on 6 matching bases. This receptor was taken from a human donor with pancreatic ductal adenocarcinoma. The sample taken for sequencing was PBMCs. The CDR3: CASSLNGGSLSKNIQYF. The nucleotide sequence is TGCGCCAGCAGCTTGAACGGGGGATCCCTTTCCAAAAACATTCAGTACTTC. With the rest looked up from the reference TRBV5-1 and TRBJ2-4 genes rather than sequenced, the full variable domain is KAGVTQTPRYLIKTRGQQVTLSCSPISGHRSVSWYQQTPGQGLQFLFEYFSETQRNKGNFPGRFSGRQFSNSRSEMNVSTLELGDSALYLCASSLNGGSLSKNIQYFGAGTRLSVL.